The 11 T cell receptor beta chains reported below all come from one sample, sequenced in a study of T cells in Graves' hyperthyroidism and ophthalmopathy (dated by TCRdb to about 2019). The library was generated by multiplex PCR. These reads were obtained on an Illumina HiSeq 2000. TCR beta CDR3 regions were amplified from RNA transcripts. A first-round RT-PCR of the TCR CDR3 used the HTBI primer set with the Qiagen OneStep RT-PCR kit. The raw public data were reprocessed by TCRdb itself: fastp quality trimming at Q25, MiXCR clonotype calling, in-frame beta chains only. Every CDR3 protein is listed once, alongside the most common genes and DNA of its rows. This sample holds fewer than 300,000 distinct CDR3 sequences; less than 30% were observed only once. The ten top clones hold around 28% of the sample. Sequencing used blood. The receptors stem from a man aged 40-49 years with Graves' hyperthyroidism that later progressed to Graves' ophthalmopathy.

This clonotype was seen only a few times. This chain joins TRBV12-3 or TRBV12-4 and TRBJ2-5; perhaps TRBD2 as D (7 bases). The V end was cut by 0 bases, the J end by 2 bases, with 13 bases between. The CDR3 is made up of 16 amino acids. CDR3 loop: CASSLAGGGTQETQYF. The CDR3 DNA is TGTGCCAGCAGTTTAGCGGGGGGGGGCACACAAGAGACCCAGTACTTC.

This clonotype was seen at least ten times. The chain couples TRBV12-3 or TRBV12-4 to TRBJ1-5; maybe TRBD1 (5 bases). This CDR3 has 13 amino acids. V shed 4 bases and J shed 6 bases, with 10 bases lying between them. CDR3 sequence reads: CASSSRAVQPQHF. As DNA, the CDR3 is TGTGCCAGCAGTTCCAGGGCGGTTCAGCCCCAGCATTTT.

This clonotype was counted many times. The gene calls are TRBV6-5 and TRBJ1-5; 11 positions agree with TRBD1. CDR1 and CDR2 (germline): MNHEY, SVGAGI. The V and J ends lost 2 bases and 7 bases, in that order; junction bases with no gene match: 10. The CDR3 spans 17 residues. The CDR3 DNA is TGTGCCAGCAGTTACGCTTCTGGACAGGGGGCCGGGCAGCCCCAGCATTTT. It is translated as CASSYASGQGAGQPQHF.

In this sample, this clonotype turned up many times. The chain employs TRBV16 and TRBJ2-7; 7 nucleotides match TRBD1. The CDR3 has 15 amino acids. CDR1 KGHSY and CDR2 FQNENV come from the germline V gene. The trim removed 6 bases at V and 0 bases at J, leaving 8 bases unmatched. The CDR3 sequence is CASRHRGESSYEQYF. As DNA, the CDR3 is TGTGCCAGCAGACACAGGGGCGAGAGCTCCTACGAGCAGTACTTC.

The table lists this clonotype with many counts. V usage is TRBV19 and J usage is TRBJ2-2; 11 nucleotides match TRBD2. The V gene end was trimmed by 2 bases and the J gene end by 5 bases; junction bases not matched to a gene: 1. Germline CDR1 is LNHDA and CDR2 is SQIVND (reference sequence). The CDR3 is 15 residues long. Written as DNA, the CDR3 is TGTGCCAGTAGTATACTAGCGGGAGGAACCGGGGAGCTGTTTTTT. Protein sequence: CASSILAGGTGELFF.

This clonotype came up many times. The chain joins TRBV18 to TRBJ2-5, with D tentatively TRBD2 (5 bases). This CDR3 contains 14 residues. V shed 0 bases and J shed 5 bases, with 10 bases lying between them. Germline V CDR1 and CDR2: KGHSH, LQKENI. Written as DNA, the CDR3 is TGTGCCAGCTCACCACCGTCGGGCGGGGAGACCCAGTACTTC. It yields the protein CASSPPSGGETQYF. Full variable domain (missing parts from reference TRBV18 and TRBJ2-5): NAGVMQNPRHLVRRRGQEARLRCSPMKGHSHVYWYRQLPEEGLKFMVYLQKENIIDESGMPKERFSAEFPKEGPSILRIQQVVRGDSAAYFCASSPPSGGETQYFGPGTRLLVL.

This clonotype came up many times. V gene TRBV5-1 combines with J gene TRBJ1-1; D not certain. Trimming pared 4 bases from V and 1 base from J, leaving 14 bases between. This CDR3 is 15 amino acids long. CDR1 and CDR2 from the germline V gene are SGHRS and YFSETQ. CDR3 loop: CASSTTTLRNTEAFF. The CDR3 DNA sequence: TGCGCCAGCAGCACGACCACCTTAAGGAACACTGAAGCTTTCTTT.

This clonotype showed up many times. J is TRBJ2-2 and V is TRBV7-6; 7 bases match TRBD1. The germline V gene encodes CDR1 SGHVS and CDR2 FNYEAQ. CDR3 length: 16 amino acids. V lost 5 bases and J lost 4; bases outside the gene matches: 10. CDR3 residues: CASSDTQGMSTGELFF. In nucleotides, the CDR3 is TGTGCCAGCAGCGACACACAGGGGATGAGCACCGGGGAGCTGTTTTTT.

This clonotype was seen a few times. The chain employs TRBV12-3 or TRBV12-4 and TRBJ2-5, with 15 nucleotides matching TRBD2. The CDR3 is 14 amino acids. Germline trimming cut 6 bases from V and 4 bases from J; bases unmatched to any gene: 0. The CDR3 region is CASRGLAGGETQYF. CDR3 nucleotides: TGTGCCAGCAGGGGACTAGCGGGAGGAGAGACCCAGTACTTC.

This clonotype has a count of ten or more. The J gene is TRBJ1-1, the V gene TRBV6-5; 10 bases line up with TRBD1. This CDR3 region has 17 residues. Germline assignment: CDR1 MNHEY and CDR2 SVGAGI. Trimming took 1 base from V and 3 from J; bases not matched to a gene: 8. The CDR3 DNA reads as TGTGCCAGCAGTTACTATCCGGGACAGGGGTTTGACACTGAAGCTTTCTTT. Protein: CASSYYPGQGFDTEAFF.

This clonotype came up many times. This sequence joins TRBV7-9 and TRBJ2-7, with 13 bases matching TRBD2. The CDR3 contains 16 residues. Trimming at V came to 4 bases and at J to 2 bases, leaving 5 bases not matched to a gene. Germline CDR1 is SEHNR and CDR2 is FQNEAQ (reference sequence). In DNA, the CDR3 is TGTGCCAGCAGCTCCGGGACTAGCGGGAACCCCTACGAGCAGTACTTC. Protein: CASSSGTSGNPYEQYF.